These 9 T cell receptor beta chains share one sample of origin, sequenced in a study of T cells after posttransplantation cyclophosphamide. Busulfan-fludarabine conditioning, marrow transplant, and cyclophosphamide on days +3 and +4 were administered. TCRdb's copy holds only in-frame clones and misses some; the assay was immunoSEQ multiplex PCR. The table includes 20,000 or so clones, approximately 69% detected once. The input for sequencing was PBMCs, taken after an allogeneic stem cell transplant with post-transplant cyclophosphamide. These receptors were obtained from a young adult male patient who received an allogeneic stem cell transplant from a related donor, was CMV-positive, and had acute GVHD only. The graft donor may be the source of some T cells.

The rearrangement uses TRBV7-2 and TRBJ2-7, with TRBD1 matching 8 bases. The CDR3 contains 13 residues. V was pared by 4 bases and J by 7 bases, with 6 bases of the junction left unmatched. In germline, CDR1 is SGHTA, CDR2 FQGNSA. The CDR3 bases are TGTGCCAGCAGCTCGCGGACAGGGAAAGAGCAGTACTTC. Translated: CASSSRTGKEQYF.

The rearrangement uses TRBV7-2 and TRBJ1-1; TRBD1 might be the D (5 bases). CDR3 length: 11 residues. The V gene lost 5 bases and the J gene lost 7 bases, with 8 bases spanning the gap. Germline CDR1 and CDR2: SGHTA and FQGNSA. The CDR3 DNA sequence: TGTGCCAGCAGCCCTGACAGTGAAGCTTTCTTT. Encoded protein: CASSPDSEAFF.

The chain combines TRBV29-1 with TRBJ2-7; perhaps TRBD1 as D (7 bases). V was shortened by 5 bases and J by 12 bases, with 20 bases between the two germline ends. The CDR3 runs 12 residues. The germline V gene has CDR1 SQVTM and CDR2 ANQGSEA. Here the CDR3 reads CSVRREGGSPYF. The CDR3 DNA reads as TGCAGCGTTCGGAGGGAAGGGGGCTCACCGTACTTC.

CDR3 nucleotide sequence: TGTGCCAGCGCCCCGGGACAGGGTTTGACCGGGGAGCTGTTTTTT. It yields the protein CASAPGQGLTGELFF. The chain employs TRBV28 and TRBJ2-2; 9 nucleotides agree with TRBD1. Germline loops: CDR1 MDHEN, CDR2 SYDVKM. Germline trimming cut 8 bases from V and 5 bases from J; bases unmatched to any gene: 9. CDR3 size: 15 residues.

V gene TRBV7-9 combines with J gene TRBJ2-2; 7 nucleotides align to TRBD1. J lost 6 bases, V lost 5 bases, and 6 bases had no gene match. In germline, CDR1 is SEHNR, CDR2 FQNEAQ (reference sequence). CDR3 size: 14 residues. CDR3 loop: CASSPTQGSGELFF. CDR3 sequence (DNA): TGTGCCAGCAGCCCGACACAGGGGTCCGGGGAGCTGTTTTTT.

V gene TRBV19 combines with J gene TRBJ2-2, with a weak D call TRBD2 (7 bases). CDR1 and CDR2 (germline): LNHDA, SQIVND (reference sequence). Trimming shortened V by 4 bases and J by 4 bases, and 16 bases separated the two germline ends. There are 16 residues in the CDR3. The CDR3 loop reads CASSTRGGSATGELFF. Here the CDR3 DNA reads TGTGCCAGTAGTACTAGGGGGGGATCGGCCACCGGGGAGCTGTTTTTT.

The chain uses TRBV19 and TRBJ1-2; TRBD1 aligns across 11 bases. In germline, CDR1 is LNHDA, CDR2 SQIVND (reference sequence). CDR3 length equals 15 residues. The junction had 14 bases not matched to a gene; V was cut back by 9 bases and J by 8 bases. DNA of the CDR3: TGTGCCAGCATCTCTTTTGGACAGGGGGCAGGAGGCTACACCTTC. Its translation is CASISFGQGAGGYTF.

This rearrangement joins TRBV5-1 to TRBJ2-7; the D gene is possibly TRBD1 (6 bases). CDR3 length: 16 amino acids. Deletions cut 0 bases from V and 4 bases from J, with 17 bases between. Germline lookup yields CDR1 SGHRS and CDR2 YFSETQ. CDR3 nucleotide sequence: TGCGCCAGCAGCTTGGGGGGGCAGGGCCGTTTGTACGAGCAGTACTTC. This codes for CASSLGGQGRLYEQYF.

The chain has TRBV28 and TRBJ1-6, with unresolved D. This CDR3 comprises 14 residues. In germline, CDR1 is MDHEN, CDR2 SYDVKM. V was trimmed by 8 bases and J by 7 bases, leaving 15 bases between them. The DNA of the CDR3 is TGTGCCAGCGGAAAACTATTGGAGAATTCACCCCTCCACTTT. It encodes CASGKLLENSPLHF.